What follows is one TCR beta chain and its context. This entry comes from a study of blood T cell repertoires in COVID-19. About the research overall: Both acute and convalescent COVID-19 samples were obtained from the United States, Italy and Spain. The analysed material was cDNA or gDNA that came from T cells, B-cell-depleted T cells, or PBMCs.

In the original workflow: Nucleated cell number was recorded as an estimate derived from reference gene primer amplification. The repertoire was sequenced with immunoSEQ multiplex PCR; TCRdb's copy has only in-frame clones and lacks some. V and J calls and clone size are given by that table; D and trimming were obtained from the DNA. Here the sample spans roughly 120,000 clones, approximately 80% being singletons. V trimming: 3 bases; J trimming: 7 bases; junction bases outside the gene matches: 6. CDR1 KGHDR and CDR2 SFDVKD come from the germline V gene. This CDR3 region has 15 residues. What was sequenced was peripheral blood. The V call is TRBV24-1, the J call TRBJ2-1; 9 bases are a match to TRBD1. The clonotype comes from a woman in her sixties with acute or convalescent COVID-19. The CDR3 region has the DNA TGTGCCACCAGTGATGGCAACAGGGGGCGGAATGAGCAGTTCTTC. It codes for CATSDGNRGRNEQFF.